One and the same sample provided the 20 T cell receptor beta chains below, sequenced in a study of blood T cell repertoires in COVID-19. Generated by immunoSEQ multiplex PCR, the TCRdb table keeps only in-frame clones and is missing some. In the table there are about 240,000 clones, approximately 86% of which are singletons. The sequenced sample consisted of peripheral blood. The receptor set was obtained from an older woman with active or convalescent COVID-19.

The chain joins TRBV5-5 to TRBJ2-1, with 15 bases that match TRBD2. The CDR3 spans 17 residues. After removal of 0 bases from V and 5 bases from J, the junction contained 3 bases not matched to a gene. Germline values: CDR1 SGHKS, CDR2 YYEKEE (reference sequence). The CDR3 coding sequence is TGTGCCAGCAGCTTGGTATGGACTAGCGGGGGGGACAATGAGCAGTTCTTC. Its translation: CASSLVWTSGGDNEQFF.

This clone is a singleton in its sample. The chain employs TRBV15 and TRBJ1-2; D is ambiguous. Trimming stripped 3 bases from V and 4 bases from J, with 15 bases between. Germline values: CDR1 LNHNV, CDR2 YYDKDF (reference sequence). The CDR3 length is 15 residues. The CDR3 sequence: CATSRTLYGIYGYTF. CDR3 nucleotide sequence: TGTGCCACCAGCAGGACACTCTACGGGATCTATGGCTACACCTTC.

The chain uses TRBV2 and TRBJ2-3; 10 positions agree with TRBD1. CDR1 and CDR2 (germline): SNHLY, FYNNEI. The V segment lost 2 bases and the J segment 6 bases; nucleotides outside the gene matches: 5. This CDR3 is built from 15 residues. In DNA form, the CDR3 reads TGTGCCAGCAGTGAAAGGGACAGGGGAGTGGATACGCAGTATTTT. It is translated as CASSERDRGVDTQYF.

This clone showed up just a few times. The CDR3 loop reads CASSLLNGGSNQPQHF. The CDR3 bases are TGTGCCAGCAGCCTACTAAACGGGGGTAGCAATCAGCCCCAGCATTTT. The chain is built from TRBV4-2 and TRBJ1-5, with a weak D call TRBD1 (5 bases). The V end was cut by 4 bases, the J end by 0 bases, with 13 bases between. CDR1 LGHNA and CDR2 YNFKEQ come from the germline V gene. This CDR3 has 16 amino acids.

V and J are TRBV5-5 and TRBJ1-4; D gene uncertain. Per the germline V gene, CDR1 is SGHKS and CDR2 is YYEKEE (reference sequence). The ends were cut back, 4 bases at V and 1 base at J, with 14 bases in the middle. The CDR3 loop spans 16 amino acids. The CDR3 nucleotides read TGTGCCAGCAGCCCCGGCGGAGGCGGAACTAATGAAAAACTGTTTTTT. As protein: CASSPGGGGTNEKLFF.

J is TRBJ1-1 and V is TRBV19; D ambiguous. The CDR3 sequence is 13 residues long. Trimming cost V 7 bases and J 1 base, with 10 bases left between them. Germline V lookup: CDR1 LNHDA, CDR2 SQIVND (reference sequence). CDR3 DNA: TGTGCCAGTATGGGCAGGAAGAACACTGAAGCTTTCTTT. It is translated as CASMGRKNTEAFF.

The chain uses TRBV7-3 and TRBJ2-2; 8 bases align to TRBD1. This CDR3 comprises 17 residues. Trimming cost V 5 bases and J 3 bases; bases outside gene matches: 11. The germline V gene has CDR1 SGHTA and CDR2 FQGTGA. CDR3 coding DNA: TGTGCCAGCAGCAAACCCGCAGGGGGCGGTGACACCGGGGAGCTGTTTTTT. Residues: CASSKPAGGGDTGELFF.

V gene TRBV29-1 combines with J gene TRBJ2-3; 8 bases line up with TRBD1. After removal of 5 bases from V and 4 bases from J, the junction contained 2 bases not matched to a gene. The CDR3 has 12 residues. Germline CDR1 SQVTM, CDR2 ANQGSEA. CDR3 coding DNA: TGCAGCGTTCTACAGGGGGCAGATACGCAGTATTTT. This translates into CSVLQGADTQYF.

This clone was recorded at least ten times. This chain joins TRBV19 and TRBJ2-2; D is unresolved. V was clipped by 5 bases and J by 6 bases, with 10 bases between them. Per germline, CDR1 LNHDA and CDR2 SQIVND (reference sequence). The CDR3 is 13 amino acids. The CDR3 coding sequence is TGTGCCAGTAGTGTCGCAGGTTCCGGGGAGCTGTTTTTT. Translated: CASSVAGSGELFF.

J is TRBJ1-5 and V is TRBV6-5; D remains ambiguous. Trimming cost V 5 bases and J 4 bases, with 15 bases left between them. This CDR3 spans 15 amino acids. Germline CDR1 is MNHEY and CDR2 is SVGAGI. The CDR3 sequence is CASSPRGRENQPQHF. The CDR3 DNA is TGTGCCAGCAGTCCCCGAGGAAGGGAGAATCAGCCCCAGCATTTT.

This clone was observed many times. The V and J genes are TRBV19 and TRBJ1-1; D gene unclear. V was cut by 6 bases and J by 1 base, with 9 bases left in between. The CDR3 totals 13 residues. Germline lookup yields CDR1 LNHDA and CDR2 SQIVND (reference sequence). CDR3 coding DNA: TGTGCCAGTAGCCAATCAGGGAACACTGAAGCTTTCTTT. Protein product: CASSQSGNTEAFF.

Details on this clone: One end of the junction is discordant with germline, which a read error may explain. This sequence joins TRBV7-7 and TRBJ2-5, with 7 positions matching TRBD1. This CDR3 has 15 residues. Germline V CDR1 and CDR2: SSHAT, FNYEAQ (reference sequence). The CDR3 nucleotides are TGTGCTAGCAGCTTTAAACCGACAGGGCGAGAGACCCAGTACTTC. This codes for CASSFKPTGRETQYF.

V usage is TRBV18 and J usage is TRBJ1-6; D might be TRBD1 (6 bases). This CDR3 region has 17 residues. The V end was cut by 4 bases, the J end by 8 bases, with 21 bases between. Germline-derived CDR1 and CDR2 are KGHSH and LQKENI. The CDR3 DNA reads TGTGCCAGCTCACTTGAAGCACCGGCAGGGGACGATTCACCCCTCCACTTT. Translating it yields CASSLEAPAGDDSPLHF.

V and J are TRBV28 and TRBJ1-5; D possibly corresponds to TRBD1 (6 bases). The CDR3 loop spans 15 amino acids. Trimming left V 10 bases short and J 5 bases short, with 21 bases between. Germline V gene lookup returns CDR1 MDHEN and CDR2 SYDVKM. The CDR3 loop is CATAVRGRVDQPQHF. CDR3 bases: TGTGCCACTGCGGTCAGGGGTAGGGTCGATCAGCCCCAGCATTTT.

The chain's CDR3 is CASSELGGEQETQYF. CDR3 nucleotide sequence: TGTGCCAGCAGTGAATTAGGGGGGGAACAAGAGACCCAGTACTTC. J is TRBJ2-5 and V is TRBV6-1, with a tentative D call TRBD2 (7 bases). V lost 2 bases to trimming and J lost 2 bases, with 12 bases between them. Germline V gene data show CDR1 as MNHNS and CDR2 as SASEGT. The CDR3 totals 15 residues.

This clone was found a few times. This chain uses TRBV4-2 with TRBJ2-3, with 10 positions matching TRBD2. The CDR3 runs to 16 residues. CDR1 and CDR2 (germline): LGHNA, YNFKEQ. V lost 4 bases, J lost 1 base, and 5 bases stayed unmatched. The CDR3 bases are TGTGCCAGCAGCCCGCCGGGGACTAGCGGCACAGATACGCAGTATTTT. It codes for CASSPPGTSGTDTQYF.

This rearrangement joins TRBV18 to TRBJ2-1; TRBD1 matches at 9 bases. The CDR3 contains 16 residues. Germline loops: CDR1 KGHSH, CDR2 LQKENI. Trimming took 4 bases from V and 5 from J; bases not matched to a gene: 9. CDR3 nucleotides: TGTGCCAGCTCACAGCCCGGGACAGGGAGTCACAATGAGCAGTTCTTC. This translates into CASSQPGTGSHNEQFF.

The chain is built from TRBV18 and TRBJ1-1, with TRBD1 matching over 7 bases. Germline assignment: CDR1 KGHSH and CDR2 LQKENI. The V and J ends lost 3 bases and 4 bases, in that order; junction bases with no gene match: 5. The CDR3 sequence is 14 residues long. CDR3 in amino acids: CASSPQAGGTEAFF. In DNA, the CDR3 is TGTGCCAGCTCACCTCAGGCAGGGGGCACTGAAGCTTTCTTT.

The gene calls are TRBV6-5 and TRBJ1-3; 7 positions match TRBD1. Germline V lookup: CDR1 MNHEY, CDR2 SVGAGI. The CDR3 contains 14 residues. The V and J ends lost 6 bases and 3 bases, in that order; junction bases with no gene match: 5. The CDR3 nucleotides are TGTGCCAGCAGCCTCGGGACAGTTGGAAACACCATATATTTT. Translating gives CASSLGTVGNTIYF.

The chain links TRBV3-1 (or the pseudogene TRBV3-2) to TRBJ1-2; the D is unclear. The CDR3 loop spans 15 amino acids. Per germline, CDR1 LGHDT and CDR2 YNNKEL (reference sequence). V was shortened by 5 bases and J by 3 bases, with 16 bases between the two germline ends. CDR3 region: CASSFRATEDYGYTF. In nucleotides, the CDR3 is TGTGCCAGCAGCTTCCGGGCGACGGAGGACTATGGCTACACCTTC.